Listed here is a single T cell receptor (beta chain). Survey-level immunoSEQ v3.0 assays were run. TCRdb's table, derived via immunoSEQ multiplex PCR, lists solely in-frame clones and lacks some. The data hold tens of thousands of clones, with roughly 87% observed a single time. V shed 6 bases and J 5 bases; nucleotides not matched to a gene: 7. CDR3 length equals 14 residues. Germline V gives CDR1 SNHLY, CDR2 FYNNEI. The entry originates in a study of long-term antiretroviral therapy in people with HIV. The source is a woman aged 25-40 years with HIV. Source: unsorted PBMCs, taken 1.1 years before starting antiretroviral therapy. This chain links TRBV2 with TRBJ1-2; 9 bases are shared with TRBD1. This chain's CDR3 is CASSPGQGFYGYTF. CDR3 DNA sequence: TGTGCCAGCAGCCCGGGACAGGGCTTTTATGGCTACACCTTC.